Shown below are 32 T cell receptor beta chains from a single sample sequenced in a study of blood T cell repertoires in COVID-19. Using immunoSEQ multiplex PCR, the repertoire was profiled, and TCRdb retains in-frame clones only, with some absent. The table lists over 100,000 clones, around 73% of them singletons, with approximately 9.9% in the top ten. Sequences were obtained from peripheral blood. The receptor source for this set is a man aged 55 to 69 with active or convalescent COVID-19.

V and J are TRBV15 and TRBJ1-3, with 7 positions matching TRBD1. Germline V gives CDR1 LNHNV, CDR2 YYDKDF (reference sequence). This CDR3 is 14 amino acids long. V gave up 8 bases and J gave up 7 bases; unmatched junction bases: 11. CDR3 protein: CATSTGSRRNTIYF. In nucleotides, the CDR3 is TGTGCCACCTCGACAGGGAGTCGCCGGAACACCATATATTTT.

The CDR3 DNA is TGTGCCAGCAGCCCACGGGACTACAAGAATGAGCAGTTCTTC. This encodes CASSPRDYKNEQFF. The V gene is TRBV9, the J gene TRBJ2-1; TRBD2 agrees at 7 bases. The CDR3 length is 14 residues. The germline CDR1 and CDR2 sequences are SGDLS and YYNGEE. The V gene end was trimmed by 4 bases and the J gene end by 7 bases; junction bases not matched to a gene: 8.

The V call is TRBV7-2, the J call TRBJ2-2; 8 bases are a match to TRBD1. After removal of 4 bases from V and 5 bases from J, the junction contained 3 bases not matched to a gene. This CDR3 is built from 14 residues. Germline loops: CDR1 SGHTA, CDR2 FQGNSA. In DNA form, the CDR3 reads TGTGCCAGCAGCTCACAGGGGGGTACCGGGGAGCTGTTTTTT. It translates to CASSSQGGTGELFF.

The V gene is TRBV7-8, the J gene TRBJ2-1, with TRBD2 matching 7 bases. The germline V gene has CDR1 SGHVS and CDR2 FQNEAQ. This CDR3 has 13 residues. V was pared by 6 bases and J by 5 bases, with 4 bases of the junction left unmatched. CDR3 residues: CASRTGTNNEQFF. CDR3 nucleotide sequence: TGTGCCAGCAGGACCGGGACTAACAATGAGCAGTTCTTC.

This clone turned up a few times. V is TRBV5-6 and J is TRBJ1-5, with 7 bases fitting TRBD1. Germline CDR1 reads SGHDT; CDR2 reads YYEEEE. V dropped 2 bases and J dropped 6; count of bases not matched to a gene: 8. This CDR3 is built from 15 residues. Written as DNA, the CDR3 is TGTGCCAGCAGCTTAAAGACAGGGATTAGTCAGCCCCAGCATTTT. Translating gives CASSLKTGISQPQHF. The full variable domain, rest sourced from reference TRBV5-6 and TRBJ1-5, is DAGVTQSPTHLIKTRGQQVTLRCSPKSGHDTVSWYQQALGQGPQFIFQYYEEEERQRGNFPDRFSGHQFPNYSSELNVNALLLGDSALYLCASSLKTGISQPQHFGDGTRLSIL.

The chain combines TRBV24-1 with TRBJ2-1; tentative D call: TRBD1 (7 bases). The germline V and J ends were trimmed by 8 bases and 2 bases, with 15 bases remaining between them. The CDR3 sequence is 15 residues long. The germline V gene has CDR1 KGHDR and CDR2 SFDVKD. Written as DNA, the CDR3 is TGTGCCACCACCTCCGGAGGGGGCGCCTACAATGAGCAGTTCTTC. Encoded protein: CATTSGGGAYNEQFF.

The J gene is TRBJ1-5, the V gene TRBV27, with TRBD1 identical over 8 bases. Germline CDR1 and CDR2: MNHEY and SMNVEV (reference sequence). The CDR3 contains 13 residues. Trimming took 6 bases from V and 7 from J; bases not matched to a gene: 5. The CDR3 is CASSRTGRQPQHF. CDR3 bases: TGTGCCAGCAGCCGGACAGGGCGGCAGCCCCAGCATTTT.

This chain links TRBV7-6 with TRBJ2-1; 9 nucleotides agree with TRBD2. The CDR3 contains 15 residues. V was pared by 5 bases and J by 8 bases, with 10 bases of the junction left unmatched. The germline CDR1 and CDR2 sequences are SGHVS and FNYEAQ. In DNA form, the CDR3 reads TGTGCCAGCAGCATTGGGGGTAGCGGGAGAGATGAGCAGTTCTTC. It specifies CASSIGGSGRDEQFF.

The genes are TRBV19 and TRBJ2-2; D gene unclear. The V gene lost 3 bases and the J gene lost 8 bases, with 10 bases spanning the gap. From germline, CDR1 is LNHDA and CDR2 SQIVND (reference sequence). This CDR3 has 13 amino acids. CDR3 DNA: TGTGCCAGTAGTATCTCAGGTTGGGGGGAGCTGTTTTTT. Amino acid sequence: CASSISGWGELFF.

The chain combines TRBV5-1 with TRBJ2-3; 8 bases line up with TRBD2. The CDR3 consists of 16 residues. Germline CDR1 and CDR2: SGHRS and YFSETQ. Trimming at V came to 3 bases and at J to 1 base, leaving 7 bases not matched to a gene. CDR3 region: CASSSTGLVGTDTQYF. CDR3 in DNA: TGCGCCAGCAGCTCGACGGGACTAGTGGGCACAGATACGCAGTATTTT. The whole variable domain, filled in from reference TRBV5-1 and TRBJ2-3, reads KAGVTQTPRYLIKTRGQQVTLSCSPISGHRSVSWYQQTPGQGLQFLFEYFSETQRNKGNFPGRFSGRQFSNSRSEMNVSTLELGDSALYLCASSSTGLVGTDTQYFGPGTRLTVL.

The sample holds a few counts of this clone. The chain joins TRBV7-6 to TRBJ2-7; D might be TRBD2 (5 bases). V dropped 1 base and J dropped 2 bases, with 12 bases sitting between them. The CDR3 loop spans 15 amino acids. Germline V gene sequence: CDR1 SGHVS, CDR2 FNYEAQ. The CDR3 sequence is CASSLGPAAPYEQYF. The CDR3 DNA reads TGTGCCAGCAGCTTAGGGCCAGCGGCTCCCTACGAGCAGTACTTC.

The CDR3 region has the DNA TGCGCCAGCAGCCCCGGGCCGGGACAGGCGGTTTACACAGATACGCAGTATTTT. It encodes CASSPGPGQAVYTDTQYF. The gene calls are TRBV5-1 and TRBJ2-3; 8 bases line up with TRBD1. V lost 4 bases to trimming and J lost 2 bases; unmatched junction nucleotides: 15. The CDR3 extends over 18 amino acids. Germline V gene lookup returns CDR1 SGHRS and CDR2 YFSETQ. Full variable domain (outside the CDR3, taken from reference TRBV5-1 and TRBJ2-3): KAGVTQTPRYLIKTRGQQVTLSCSPISGHRSVSWYQQTPGQGLQFLFEYFSETQRNKGNFPGRFSGRQFSNSRSEMNVSTLELGDSALYLCASSPGPGQAVYTDTQYFGPGTRLTVL.

The CDR3 spells CASSPPRSSGDNEQFF. The CDR3 coding sequence is TGTGCCAGCAGCCCTCCGAGGAGTAGCGGTGACAATGAGCAGTTCTTC. The V gene is TRBV3-1 (or the pseudogene TRBV3-2), the J gene TRBJ2-1, with D maybe TRBD2 (6 bases). The length of the CDR3 is 16 residues. The V end was cut by 4 bases, the J end by 5 bases, with 18 bases between. Germline assignment: CDR1 LGHDT and CDR2 YNNKEL (reference sequence).

The chain couples TRBV7-2 to TRBJ1-1, with D perhaps matching TRBD1 (6 bases). Per the germline V gene, CDR1 is SGHTA and CDR2 is FQGNSA. This CDR3 is 14 amino acids long. V dropped 5 bases and J dropped 0 bases, with 10 bases sitting between them. CDR3 sequence: CASSKQGLNTEAFF. CDR3 DNA sequence: TGTGCCAGCAGCAAACAGGGCTTGAACACTGAAGCTTTCTTT.

This rearrangement joins TRBV6-2 or TRBV6-3 to TRBJ2-5, with 11 positions matching TRBD2. The V gene end was trimmed by 2 bases and the J gene end by 5 bases; junction bases not matched to a gene: 13. Germline V gives CDR1 MNHEY, CDR2 SVGEGT. The CDR3 runs to 18 residues. The CDR3 DNA sequence: TGTGCCAGCAGTTACGCGCACGGGACTAGCGGCTTCCGGGAGACCCAGTACTTC. Protein: CASSYAHGTSGFRETQYF.

This clone appeared a few times. The gene calls are TRBV7-2 and TRBJ2-2; TRBD2 agrees at 7 bases. Germline V gene data show CDR1 as SGHTA and CDR2 as FQGNSA. Losses at the gene ends were 1 base for V and 1 base for J; bases not matched to a gene: 3. The CDR3 loop spans 16 amino acids. The CDR3 DNA is TGTGCCAGCAGCTTAGGGAGCGGGATGAACACCGGGGAGCTGTTTTTT. It translates to CASSLGSGMNTGELFF.

The chain uses TRBV19 and TRBJ2-5; 7 bases agree with TRBD2. There are 13 residues in the CDR3. Germline V gives CDR1 LNHDA, CDR2 SQIVND (reference sequence). V shed 6 bases and J 5 bases; nucleotides not matched to a gene: 6. The CDR3 here is CASSGRYWETQYF. The CDR3 DNA reads TGTGCCAGTAGCGGGAGGTATTGGGAGACCCAGTACTTC.

This clone came up a few times. The V and J genes are TRBV6-2 or TRBV6-3 and TRBJ2-7; the D is unclear. Germline lookup yields CDR1 MNHEY and CDR2 SVGEGT. The CDR3 loop spans 12 amino acids. Trimming stripped 5 bases from V and 3 bases from J, with 8 bases between. CDR3: CASSDRGYEQYF. CDR3 coding DNA: TGTGCCAGCAGTGACCGAGGCTACGAGCAGTACTTC.

This chain uses TRBV9 with TRBJ2-1, with 9 bases identical to TRBD2. J lost 7 bases, V lost 1 base, and 9 bases had no gene match. Germline V gives CDR1 SGDLS, CDR2 YYNGEE. This CDR3 is built from 16 residues. The CDR3 nucleotides are TGTGCCAGCAGCGTAATTGCAGCGGGAGGCCGGAATGAGCAGTTCTTC. It translates to CASSVIAAGGRNEQFF.

This clone was seen a few times. This rearrangement joins TRBV9 to TRBJ2-2, with D tentatively TRBD1 (6 bases). The CDR3 is made up of 15 amino acids. Germline values: CDR1 SGDLS, CDR2 YYNGEE. The ends were cut back, 4 bases at V and 1 base at J, with 11 bases in the middle. The CDR3 bases are TGTGCCAGCAGCTGGAAGGGGGAGAACACCGGGGAGCTGTTTTTT. This codes for CASSWKGENTGELFF.

V is TRBV27 and J is TRBJ1-1; the match to TRBD1 covers 11 bases. The V segment lost 7 bases and the J segment 6 bases; nucleotides outside the gene matches: 13. Germline V gene data show CDR1 as MNHEY and CDR2 as SMNVEV (reference sequence). The CDR3 covers 16 residues. The chain's CDR3 is CASIGRTGGVRPEAFF. The CDR3 nucleotides are TGTGCCAGCATAGGGAGGACAGGGGGCGTCCGGCCTGAAGCTTTCTTT.

This clone was seen only a few times. This chain joins TRBV19 and TRBJ2-6, with TRBD1 identical over 8 bases. The CDR3 contains 17 residues. V was pared by 6 bases and J by 1 base, with 8 bases of the junction left unmatched. Germline loops: CDR1 LNHDA, CDR2 SQIVND (reference sequence). The CDR3 loop is CASRFGRGRSGANVLTF. The CDR3 bases are TGTGCCAGTAGATTTGGCAGGGGGCGGTCTGGGGCCAACGTCCTGACTTTC. The full variable domain, in which reference TRBV19 and TRBJ2-6 provide the parts outside the CDR3, is DGGITQSPKYLFRKEGQNVTLSCEQNLNHDAMYWYRQDPGQGLRLIYYSQIVNDFQKGDIAEGYSVSREKKESFPLTVTSAQKNPTAFYLCASRFGRGRSGANVLTFGAGSRLTVL.

There are a few counts of this clone. This sequence joins TRBV5-8 and TRBJ1-1; tentative D call: TRBD1 (6 bases). V shed 4 bases and J shed 1 base, with 17 bases lying between them. CDR3 length: 16 amino acids. The germline gives CDR1 SGHTS, CDR2 YDEGEE. The DNA for the CDR3 is TGTGCCAGCAGCGCCGGACAGCCCCTCAAGAACACTGAAGCTTTCTTT. This sequence encodes CASSAGQPLKNTEAFF.

This chain connects TRBV10-3 to TRBJ2-1, with D maybe TRBD2 (9 bases). V dropped 0 bases and J dropped 10 bases, with 16 bases sitting between them. The germline gives CDR1 ENHRY, CDR2 SYGVKD. This CDR3 is 15 amino acids long. DNA of the CDR3: TGTGCCATCAGTGAGTCTCCTAGCGGGACAGGAGAGCAGTTCTTC. Translating gives CAISESPSGTGEQFF.

The chain joins TRBV5-1 to TRBJ2-5; 10 bases are shared with TRBD1. Germline assignment: CDR1 SGHRS and CDR2 YFSETQ. Trimming removed 0 bases from V and 2 bases from J; junction bases left unmatched: 4. The CDR3 is made up of 16 amino acids. The CDR3: CASSLETGGWQETQYF. CDR3 DNA sequence: TGCGCCAGCAGCTTGGAGACAGGGGGCTGGCAAGAGACCCAGTACTTC.

The chain combines TRBV18 with TRBJ2-2; 7 bases align to TRBD2. This CDR3 contains 14 residues. The germline gives CDR1 KGHSH, CDR2 LQKENI. Losses at the gene ends were 0 bases for V and 6 bases for J; bases not matched to a gene: 1. The CDR3 sequence: CASSPPGGSGELFF. CDR3 coding DNA: TGTGCCAGCTCACCACCGGGGGGGTCCGGGGAGCTGTTTTTT.

CDR3 sequence reads: CASSLETSGNTGELFF. DNA of the CDR3: TGTGCCAGCAGCTTAGAGACTAGCGGGAACACCGGGGAGCTGTTTTTT. The J gene is TRBJ2-2, the V gene TRBV11-3, with 9 bases that match TRBD2. V dropped 0 bases and J dropped 1; count of bases not matched to a gene: 0. There are 16 residues in the CDR3. From germline, CDR1 is SGHNT and CDR2 YENEEA. Drawing the rest from reference TRBV11-3 and TRBJ2-2, the complete variable domain is EAGVVQSPRYKIIEKKQPVAFWCNPISGHNTLYWYLQNLGQGPELLIRYENEEAVDDSQLPKDRFSAERLKGVDSTLKIQPAELGDSAVYLCASSLETSGNTGELFFGEGSRLTVL.

The chain is built from TRBV28 and TRBJ1-1; D perhaps matches TRBD1 (5 bases). Germline V CDR1 and CDR2: MDHEN, SYDVKM. Trimming left V 5 bases short and J 0 bases short, with 10 bases between. The CDR3 is 14 amino acids. The CDR3 nucleotides read TGTGCCAGCAGTACGGACATAATGAACACTGAAGCTTTCTTT. Its translation is CASSTDIMNTEAFF. Variable domain in full (rest from reference TRBV28 and TRBJ1-1): DVKVTQSSRYLVKRTGEKVFLECVQDMDHENMFWYRQDPGLGLRLIYFSYDVKMKEKGDIPEGYSVSREKKERFSLILESASTNQTSMYLCASSTDIMNTEAFFGQGTRLTVV.

This chain connects TRBV5-1 to TRBJ2-3; the match to TRBD2 covers 8 bases. Germline V CDR1 and CDR2: SGHRS, YFSETQ. J gave up 3 bases and V 4 bases, and 4 bases lay outside the gene matches. The CDR3 length is 14 residues. The DNA of the CDR3 is TGCGCCAGCAGCCCGGGACTAGAAACAGATACGCAGTATTTT. This translates into CASSPGLETDTQYF.

This clone came up a few times. This chain's CDR3 is CASSEYDGRTQYF. CDR3 DNA: TGTGCCAGCAGTGAATATGATGGTAGGACCCAGTACTTC. The chain carries TRBV2 and TRBJ2-5; D gene ambiguous. V lost 2 bases to trimming and J lost 7 bases, with 11 bases between them. The germline CDR1 and CDR2 sequences are SNHLY and FYNNEI. The CDR3 is 13 amino acids.

V gene TRBV5-1 combines with J gene TRBJ1-1; 9 bases line up with TRBD1. The CDR3 runs to 17 residues. V gave up 3 bases and J gave up 5 bases; unmatched junction bases: 14. The germline gives CDR1 SGHRS, CDR2 YFSETQ. The CDR3 DNA follows: TGCGCCAGCAGCTGGATCCCGGGACAGGGCAGGGGGACTGAAGCTTTCTTT. Translation: CASSWIPGQGRGTEAFF.

The genes are TRBV9 and TRBJ1-2, with D perhaps TRBD1 (6 bases). The CDR3 sequence is 15 residues long. Germline CDR1 and CDR2: SGDLS and YYNGEE. V dropped 0 bases and J dropped 2 bases, with 11 bases sitting between them. In DNA, the CDR3 is TGTGCCAGCAGCGTAGCAAACCAGGGGAACTATGGCTACACCTTC. It is translated as CASSVANQGNYGYTF.